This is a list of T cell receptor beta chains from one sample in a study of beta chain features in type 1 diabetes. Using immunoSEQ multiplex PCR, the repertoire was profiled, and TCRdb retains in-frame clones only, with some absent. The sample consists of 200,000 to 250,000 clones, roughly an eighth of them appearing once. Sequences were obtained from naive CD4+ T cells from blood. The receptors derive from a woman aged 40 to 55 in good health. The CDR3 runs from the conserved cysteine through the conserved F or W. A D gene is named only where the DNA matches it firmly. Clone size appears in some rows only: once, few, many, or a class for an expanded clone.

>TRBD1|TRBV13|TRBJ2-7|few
TGTGCCAGCAGCCCCCGGACAGGGACCTACGAGCAGTACTTC
CASSPRTGTYEQYF
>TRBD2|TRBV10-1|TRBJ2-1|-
TGCGCCAGCAGTGGGCTAGCGGGGCCAGGTGAGCAGTTCTTC
CASSGLAGPGEQFF
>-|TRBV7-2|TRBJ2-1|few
TGTGCCAGCAGCGCAGAAGGTGGCAGGGGACAGCAGTTCTTC
CASSAEGGRGQQFF
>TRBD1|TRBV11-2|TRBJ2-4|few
TGTGCCAGCAGCCATAGGACAGGGGGTTCCAAAAACATTCAGTACTTC
CASSHRTGGSKNIQYF
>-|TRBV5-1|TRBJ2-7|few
TGCGCCAGCAGCATGACAGGCAGCTCCTACGAGCAGTACTTC
CASSMTGSSYEQYF
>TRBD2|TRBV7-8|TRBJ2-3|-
TGTGCCAGCAGCCGTGAGCGGGGGGGCATGGGAGATACGCAGTATTTT
CASSRERGGMGDTQYF
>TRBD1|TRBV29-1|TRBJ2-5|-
TGCAGCGTTGACAGTGGGGACAGACAAGAGACCCAGTACTTC
CSVDSGDRQETQYF
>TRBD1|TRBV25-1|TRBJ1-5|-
TGTGCCAACAAGACAGGGTTGGGCAATCAGCCCCAGCATTTT
CANKTGLGNQPQHF
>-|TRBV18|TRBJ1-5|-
TGTGCCAGCTCACCAGGAGAGGCAGGGCGTCAGCCCCAGCATTTT
CASSPGEAGRQPQHF
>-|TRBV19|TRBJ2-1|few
TGTGCCAGTAGTACCGACCGCACAGGTCAACACAATGAGCAGTTCTTC
CASSTDRTGQHNEQFF
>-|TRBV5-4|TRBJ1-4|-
TGTGCCAGCAGCTTGAGACAGAATGAAAAACTGTTTTTT
CASSLRQNEKLFF
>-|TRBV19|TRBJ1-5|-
TGTGCCAGTAGTATAGTTTTCGATCAGCCCCAGCATTTT
CASSIVFDQPQHF
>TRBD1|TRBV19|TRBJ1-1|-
TGTGCCACGGGGACAGGGGGTACGAACACTGAAGCTTTCTTT
CATGTGGTNTEAFF
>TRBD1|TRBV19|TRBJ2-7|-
TGTGCCAGTAGTACTGGGACAGGGCTCTACGAGCAGTACTTC
CASSTGTGLYEQYF
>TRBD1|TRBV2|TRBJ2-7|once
TGTGCCAGCAGTGAATGGGACAGGGTGACCTACGAGCAGTACTTC
CASSEWDRVTYEQYF
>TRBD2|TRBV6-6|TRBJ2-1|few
TGTGCCAGCAGTTACCCCACGGGGGGGTCCTACAATGAGCAGTTCTTC
CASSYPTGGSYNEQFF
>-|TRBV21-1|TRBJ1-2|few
TGTGCCAGCAGCCTGACAGGGGTCCTAAACTATGGCTACACCTTC
CASSLTGVLNYGYTF
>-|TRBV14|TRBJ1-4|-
TGTGCCAGCAGTCAGAATTACAGGGCCACTAATGAAAAACTGTTTTTT
CASSQNYRATNEKLFF
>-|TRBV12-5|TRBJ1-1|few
TGTGCTAGTGGTCTCACAGGGTCCACTGAAGCTTTCTTT
CASGLTGSTEAFF
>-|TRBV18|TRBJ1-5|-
TGTGCCAGCTCACCACCGAACGAGCCAAATCAGCCCCAGCATTTT
CASSPPNEPNQPQHF
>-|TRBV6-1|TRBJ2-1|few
TGTGCCAGCAGTTACTCCTACAATGAGCAGTTCTTC
CASSYSYNEQFF
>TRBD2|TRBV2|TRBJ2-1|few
TGTGCCAGCAGTACCGGACTAGCGGGGGGATCGGACAATGAGCAGTTCTTC
CASSTGLAGGSDNEQFF
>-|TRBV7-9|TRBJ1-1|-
TGTGCCAGCAGCACCGGACAGCCGAACACTGAAGCTTTCTTT
CASSTGQPNTEAFF
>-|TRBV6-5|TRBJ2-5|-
TGTGCCAGCAGTGCTACCGGGACAGCGGGAGAGACCCAGTACTTC
CASSATGTAGETQYF
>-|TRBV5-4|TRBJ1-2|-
TGTGCCAGCCTGCGCGGAACAGGGCAAAAACCGGCTAACTATGGCTACACCTTC
CASLRGTGQKPANYGYTF
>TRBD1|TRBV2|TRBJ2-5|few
TGTGCCAGCAGTGAATTTCAGGGGGCGAAGACCCAGTACTTC
CASSEFQGAKTQYF
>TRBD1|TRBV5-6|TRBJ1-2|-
TGTGCCAGCCACGATGGACAGGGGGTCTATGGCTACACCTTC
CASHDGQGVYGYTF
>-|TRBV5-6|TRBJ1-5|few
TGTGCCAGCAGCCTCCAGGGGAGCAATCAGCCCCAGCATTTT
CASSLQGSNQPQHF
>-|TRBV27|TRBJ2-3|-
TGTGCCAGCAGTGCTCCCAGGGTTTCGGCTAGCACAGATACGCAGTATTTT
CASSAPRVSASTDTQYF
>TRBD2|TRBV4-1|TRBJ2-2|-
TGCGCCAGCGGGGTAGCGGGGGTCTACACCGGGGAGCTGTTTTTT
CASGVAGVYTGELFF
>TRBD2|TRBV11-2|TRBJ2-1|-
TGTGCCAGCAGCGGCACTAGCGTCCCCCCCGGGGATGAGCAGTTCTTC
CASSGTSVPPGDEQFF
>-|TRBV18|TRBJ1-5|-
TGTGCCAGCTCACCGGGGGAGGATCAGCCCCAGCATTTT
CASSPGEDQPQHF
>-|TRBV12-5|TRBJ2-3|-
TGTGCTAGTGGTTTGGTACTCGGGGATTCGGCAGATACGCAGTATTTT
CASGLVLGDSADTQYF
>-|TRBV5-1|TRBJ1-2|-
TGCGCCAGCAGCTTGGCACAGGGACGCGGCTACACCTTC
CASSLAQGRGYTF
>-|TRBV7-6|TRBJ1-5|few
TGTGCCAGCAGCTTATTCTCAGGGGAAAATCAGCCCCAGCATTTT
CASSLFSGENQPQHF
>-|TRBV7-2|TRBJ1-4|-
TGTGCCAGCAGCTTAGGGCAGGGAAATGAAAAACTGTTTTTT
CASSLGQGNEKLFF
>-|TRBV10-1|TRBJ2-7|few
TGCGCCAGCAGTGAGTCAGGGGTAGGGGAGCAGTACTTC
CASSESGVGEQYF
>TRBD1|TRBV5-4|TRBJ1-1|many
TGTGCCAGCAGTGACAGGGTGGGGGCTGAAGCTTTCTTT
CASSDRVGAEAFF
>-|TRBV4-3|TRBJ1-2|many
TGCGCCAGCAGCCAAAACGGACAGATCTATGGCTACACCTTC
CASSQNGQIYGYTF
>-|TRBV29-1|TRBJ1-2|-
TGCAGCGCCCATCGGGGGATTAACTATGGCTACACCTTC
CSAHRGINYGYTF